This TCR beta chain was found in a study of T cells in Graves' hyperthyroidism and ophthalmopathy. The overall study: At the time of initial diagnosis and before any treatment, peripheral blood was collected.

RNA transcripts provided the source from which TCR beta CDR3 regions were amplified. An initial round of RT-PCR targeting the TCR CDR3 relied on the HTBI primer set. Using its own MiXCR run on the multiplex PCR reads, TCRdb lists one record per CDR3 protein. The sample yields 600,000 to 850,000 distinct CDR3 sequences, about 17% seen once. V dropped 3 bases and J dropped 1 base, with 9 bases sitting between them. The germline V gene encodes CDR1 SQVTM and CDR2 ANQGSEA. The CDR3 has 14 residues. This TCR derives from a woman aged 45-65 years with Graves' hyperthyroidism that later progressed to Graves' ophthalmopathy. The V call is TRBV29-1, the J call TRBJ1-4, with D unresolved. The specimen sequenced was blood. The CDR3 loop reads CSVESQETNEKLFF. The CDR3 region has the DNA TGCAGCGTTGAGTCGCAGGAAACTAATGAAAAACTGTTTTTT.